This entry lists 20 T cell receptor beta chains sequenced from one sample in a study of T cell repertoires in cytomegalovirus infection. Antigens for these TCRs are unknown. TCRdb re-analysed the reads in MiXCR, keeping a single row per CDR3 protein. Of about 770,000 distinct CDR3 sequences listed, 25% to 30% are singletons. Material: cultured CD8+ T cells from PBMCs, obtained from culture after CMV antigen stimulation. These receptor sequences come from a human donor in good health (CMV status not recorded). Some clones in this sample may be carry-over from other donors' samples.

This clonotype appeared once. Here the CDR3 DNA reads TGTGCCAGCAGCTTATCGACAGGGCGGAACATTCAGTACTTC. It yields the protein CASSLSTGRNIQYF. V usage is TRBV11-2 and J usage is TRBJ2-4; TRBD1 matches 7 bases. Germline V gives CDR1 SGHAT, CDR2 FQNNGV. The CDR3 contains 14 residues. The V and J ends lost 2 bases and 7 bases, in that order; junction bases with no gene match: 5. The entire variable domain, with the rest obtained from reference TRBV11-2 and TRBJ2-4, is as follows: EAGVAQSPRYKIIEKRQSVAFWCNPISGHATLYWYQQILGQGPKLLIQFQNNGVVDDSQLPKDRFSAERLKGVDSTLKIQPAKLEDSAVYLCASSLSTGRNIQYFGAGTRLSVL.

The gene calls are TRBV20-1 and TRBJ1-5; possible D gene TRBD1, 5 bases. Germline CDR1 is DFQATT and CDR2 is SNEGSKA (reference sequence). Trimming removed 0 bases from V and 2 bases from J, with 11 bases in between. The length of the CDR3 is 15 residues. The CDR3 is CSARDYRGGNQPQHF. In DNA form, the CDR3 reads TGCAGTGCTAGAGATTACCGGGGCGGCAATCAGCCCCAGCATTTT.

The chain recombines TRBV6-6 with TRBJ2-7; D ambiguous. The CDR3 extends over 18 amino acids. Germline V gene sequence: CDR1 MNHNY, CDR2 SVGAGI (reference sequence). The V gene lost 2 bases and the J gene lost 3 bases, with 23 bases spanning the gap. CDR3 amino acids: CASSYLNLIIHGDYEQYF. The DNA for the CDR3 is TGTGCCAGCAGTTACCTAAACCTTATTATCCATGGGGACTACGAGCAGTACTTC.

The rearrangement links TRBV6-1 to TRBJ2-7; TRBD1 might be the D (6 bases). The germline gives CDR1 MNHNS, CDR2 SASEGT. Trimming took off 10 bases at V and 3 bases at J, with 22 bases between the two ends. The CDR3 length is 15 residues. CDR3 in amino acids: CATLRTRQAYYEQYV. Here the CDR3 DNA reads TGTGCCACTTTAAGGACTCGACAGGCCTACTACGAGCAGTACGTC.

The CDR3 sequence: CASSLDRGMGTEAFF. Here the CDR3 DNA reads TGTGCCAGCAGCTTGGACAGGGGAATGGGCACTGAAGCTTTCTTT. The chain links TRBV5-5 to TRBJ1-1, with 7 bases matching TRBD1. Germline CDR1 SGHKS, CDR2 YYEKEE (reference sequence). V trimming: 0 bases; J trimming: 4 bases; junction bases outside the gene matches: 6. The CDR3 runs 15 residues.

This clonotype was found many times. The chain couples TRBV7-6 to TRBJ2-5, with 7 nucleotides matching TRBD1. The CDR3 covers 13 residues. V shed 1 base and J 4 bases; nucleotides not matched to a gene: 0. Germline CDR1 reads SGHVS; CDR2 reads FNYEAQ. In DNA form, the CDR3 reads TGTGCCAGCAGCTTAGGGACAGGAGAGACCCAGTACTTC. It is translated as CASSLGTGETQYF.

This clonotype was detected only a few times. J is TRBJ2-7 and V is TRBV5-6; TRBD2 matches at 10 bases. Germline V gene data show CDR1 as SGHDT and CDR2 as YYEEEE. This CDR3 comprises 18 residues. V dropped 0 bases and J dropped 2; count of bases not matched to a gene: 11. CDR3 protein: CASSLEFLAGGDPYEQYF. The CDR3 nucleotides read TGTGCCAGCAGCTTGGAATTTTTAGCGGGGGGCGACCCCTACGAGCAGTACTTC.

In this sample, this clonotype turned up many times. The chain employs TRBV7-8 and TRBJ2-2; D remains unclear. This CDR3 has 14 residues. V was clipped by 1 base and J by 4 bases, with 7 bases between them. CDR1 is SGHVS, CDR2 FQNEAQ, per germline. The CDR3 protein is CASSLEGSTGELFF. The CDR3 DNA is TGTGCCAGCAGCTTAGAAGGTTCCACCGGGGAGCTGTTTTTT.

This clonotype was detected ten times or more. The J gene is TRBJ2-7, the V gene TRBV7-2, with TRBD1 identical over 8 bases. The J segment lost 4 bases and the V segment lost 6 bases, leaving 14 bases of the junction unmatched. Germline lookup yields CDR1 SGHTA and CDR2 FQGNSA. The CDR3 loop spans 16 amino acids. CDR3 in DNA: TGTGCCAGCAGAAAAACCGGGACAGGCGGGTATTACGAGCAGTACGTC. Protein: CASRKTGTGGYYEQYV.

This clonotype was counted many times. V and J are TRBV7-8 and TRBJ1-1; the match to TRBD1 covers 7 bases. CDR1 is SGHVS, CDR2 FQNEAQ, per germline. V dropped 1 base and J dropped 11; count of bases not matched to a gene: 19. This CDR3 has 17 amino acids. CDR3 amino acids: CASSLGLGDSLQGGAFF. The CDR3 DNA sequence: TGTGCCAGCAGCTTAGGGCTGGGGGACAGCCTCCAAGGTGGGGCTTTCTTT.

The rearrangement links TRBV19 to TRBJ1-2; weak D call: TRBD1 (6 bases). Trimming removed 0 bases from V and 4 bases from J, with 24 bases in between. The CDR3 is made up of 19 amino acids. Germline V gives CDR1 LNHDA, CDR2 SQIVND (reference sequence). CDR3 DNA sequence: TGTGCCAGTAGTATAGATCTCGCCTACGGGACATCGACCCCCTATGGCTACACCTTC. It encodes CASSIDLAYGTSTPYGYTF.

This clonotype has a handful of counts. This sequence joins TRBV19 and TRBJ2-1, with 9 positions matching TRBD1. Germline CDR1 is LNHDA and CDR2 is SQIVND (reference sequence). The CDR3 length is 15 residues. Trimming removed 4 bases from V and 5 bases from J; junction bases left unmatched: 6. CDR3 nucleotide sequence: TGTGCCAGTAGTACCGGACAGGGGAGCCACAATGAGCAGTTCTTC. Protein sequence: CASSTGQGSHNEQFF.

About this clonotype: The junction departs from the called germline gene at one end, perhaps through a read error. The chain couples TRBV13 to TRBJ1-5; no firm D call. This CDR3 comprises 14 residues. Germline V lookup: CDR1 PRHDT, CDR2 FYEKMQ (reference sequence). CDR3 DNA: TGTGCCAGCAGTTTAGGACGGACCAATCAGCCCCAGCATTTT. It is translated as CASSLGRTNQPQHF. Together with reference TRBV13 and TRBJ1-5, the CDR3 gives the full variable domain: AAGVIQSPRHLIKEKRETATLKCYPIPRHDTVYWYQQGPGQDPQFLISFYEKMQSDKGSIPDRFSAQQFSDYHSELNMSSLELGDSALYFCASSLGRTNQPQHFGDGTRLSIL.

This clonotype came up a few times. The gene calls are TRBV7-9 and TRBJ1-3; 8 positions agree with TRBD1. Germline V gene sequence: CDR1 SEHNR, CDR2 FQNEAQ (reference sequence). V shed 4 bases, J shed 4 bases, and the junction held 6 bases outside the gene matches. This CDR3 contains 15 residues. Here the CDR3 DNA reads TGTGCCAGCAGCTGGGCCGGGACAGGAGGAAACACCATATATTTT. Protein sequence: CASSWAGTGGNTIYF.

The rearrangement uses TRBV12-3 or TRBV12-4 and TRBJ2-1; D not resolved. The germline V and J ends were trimmed by 3 bases and 12 bases, with 18 bases remaining between them. This CDR3 has 14 residues. CDR3 residues: CASSFNSIGSPQFF. In DNA form, the CDR3 reads TGTGCCAGCAGTTTTAATAGTATAGGCTCCCCGCAGTTCTTC.

In this sample, this clonotype turned up a few times. This sequence joins TRBV29-1 and TRBJ2-1; unclear D gene. Looked up from germline, CDR1 is SQVTM and CDR2 is ANQGSEA. This CDR3 comprises 12 residues. Trimming shortened V by 6 bases and J by 4 bases, and 10 bases separated the two germline ends. Here the CDR3 DNA reads TGCAGCGTGGTTGGCATATACAATGAGCAGTTCTTC. Protein: CSVVGIYNEQFF.

A few counts support this clonotype. As DNA, the CDR3 is TGTGCCAGCAGCCAAGTCCTCGGAGGGGGGTACTATGGCTACACCTTC. It encodes CASSQVLGGGYYGYTF. V and J are TRBV4-2 and TRBJ1-2; a weak D match, TRBD1 (6 bases). The CDR3 length is 16 residues. Germline CDR1 reads LGHNA; CDR2 reads YNFKEQ. The V end was cut by 1 base, the J end by 3 bases, with 15 bases between.

The chain has TRBV12-3 or TRBV12-4 and TRBJ1-4; the D is unclear. The CDR3 is 15 residues long. Trimming removed 7 bases from V and 8 bases from J, with 20 bases in between. In DNA, the CDR3 is TGTGCCAGCACTGGAGGCGGGAATCCAAGAGAAAAACTGTTTTTT. Translating gives CASTGGGNPREKLFF.

V and J are TRBV6-6 and TRBJ2-3, with D unresolved. V gave up 6 bases and J gave up 1 base, with 14 bases separating them. Germline assignment: CDR1 MNHNY and CDR2 SVGAGI (reference sequence). The CDR3 runs 15 residues. The CDR3 sequence is CASSLPRMGTDTQYF. For the CDR3, the DNA is TGTGCCAGCAGCCTCCCACGGATGGGCACAGATACGCAGTATTTT.

This clonotype came up a few times. The rearrangement uses TRBV4-3 and TRBJ2-5, with D possibly called TRBD1 or TRBD2 (5 bases each). The CDR3 loop spans 17 amino acids. Germline V gene lookup returns CDR1 LGHNA and CDR2 YSLEER. Trimming shortened V by 0 bases and J by 4 bases, and 18 bases separated the two germline ends. The CDR3 loop is CASSQERDVMNVETQYF. Here the CDR3 DNA reads TGCGCCAGCAGCCAAGAGAGGGACGTAATGAATGTAGAGACCCAGTACTTC.